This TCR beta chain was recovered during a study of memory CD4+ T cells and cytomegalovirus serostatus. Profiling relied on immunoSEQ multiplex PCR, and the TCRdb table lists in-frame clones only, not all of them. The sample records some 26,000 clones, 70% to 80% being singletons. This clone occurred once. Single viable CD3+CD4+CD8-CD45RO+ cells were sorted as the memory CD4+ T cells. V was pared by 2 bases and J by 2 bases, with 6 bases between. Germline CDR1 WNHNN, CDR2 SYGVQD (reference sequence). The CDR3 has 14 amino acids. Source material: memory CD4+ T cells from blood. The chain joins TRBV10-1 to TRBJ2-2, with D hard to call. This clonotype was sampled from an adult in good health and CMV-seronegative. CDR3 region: CASSERSNTGELFF. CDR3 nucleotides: TGCGCCAGCAGTGAGCGCAGTAACACCGGGGAGCTGTTTTTT.